Below, 8 T cell receptor beta chains from the same sample are listed, as sequenced in a study of T-cell reconstitution after alpha-beta-depleted transplantation in children. TCRbeta library construction was performed incorporating unique molecular identifiers. Via MiXCR, TCRdb re-called the PCR reads, giving one row per CDR3 protein. The sample includes a few hundred thousand distinct CDR3 sequences, approximately 30% of them seen just once. Sequences were derived from PBMCs, sampled before TCRalphabeta/CD19-depleted stem cell transplant. The receptors shown here come from a boy less than two years old with Wiskott-Aldrich syndrome, due to receive a stem cell transplant.

The chain links TRBV29-1 to TRBJ2-5; the D gene is possibly TRBD2 (5 bases). Germline-derived CDR1 and CDR2 are SQVTM and ANQGSEA. This CDR3 is 11 amino acids long. Trimming pared 5 bases from V and 5 bases from J, leaving 9 bases between. DNA of the CDR3: TGCAGCGTTAGTCCGGGGGAGACCCAGTACTTC. Translation: CSVSPGETQYF. The full variable domain, in which reference TRBV29-1 and TRBJ2-5 provide the parts outside the CDR3, is SAVISQKPSRDICQRGTSLTIQCQVDSQVTMMFWYRQQPGQSLTLIATANQGSEATYESGFVIDKFPISRPNLTFSTLTVSNMSPEDSSIYLCSVSPGETQYFGPGTRLLVL.

The chain employs TRBV19 and TRBJ1-5; a possible D gene is TRBD1 (6 bases). The germline V gene has CDR1 LNHDA and CDR2 SQIVND (reference sequence). V lost 5 bases and J lost 7, with 9 bases in between. The CDR3 sequence is 12 residues long. CDR3 residues: CASSETGQPQHF. CDR3 bases: TGTGCCAGTAGTGAGACAGGACAGCCCCAGCATTTT.

CDR3 sequence: CASNQGQGLAQYF. In nucleotides, the CDR3 is TGCGCCAGCAATCAGGGACAGGGATTGGCCCAGTACTTC. The chain is built from TRBV10-2 and TRBJ2-5, with 9 bases lining up with TRBD1. There are 13 residues in the CDR3. With 7 bases clipped from V and 9 bases from J, the junction kept 9 bases outside the gene matches. The germline V gene has CDR1 WSHSY and CDR2 SAAADI.

The CDR3 loop is CASSVVAGSDAEAFF. As DNA, the CDR3 is TGTGCCAGCAGCGTAGTGGCAGGCTCGGACGCTGAAGCTTTCTTT. The V gene is TRBV9, the J gene TRBJ1-1; the D is unclear. CDR1 is SGDLS, CDR2 YYNGEE, per germline. The CDR3 extends over 15 amino acids. V was trimmed by 0 bases and J by 6 bases, leaving 15 bases between them.

This clonotype occurred once. The chain is built from TRBV2 and TRBJ1-1; perhaps TRBD1 as D (5 bases). Germline CDR1 is SNHLY and CDR2 is FYNNEI. The CDR3 runs 13 residues. V shed 6 bases and J shed 6 bases, with 14 bases lying between them. CDR3 residues: CASSLGRDAEAFF. The CDR3 DNA follows: TGTGCCAGCAGCCTAGGCAGGGACGCTGAAGCTTTCTTT.

This clonotype was seen only a few times. The rearrangement uses TRBV5-1 and TRBJ2-7, with D perhaps matching TRBD1 (6 bases). This CDR3 has 14 residues. The V end was cut by 0 bases, the J end by 1 base, with 8 bases between. Germline V gene sequence: CDR1 SGHRS, CDR2 YFSETQ. The CDR3 protein is CASSLEGDSYEQYF. In DNA, the CDR3 is TGCGCCAGCAGCTTGGAGGGGGATTCCTACGAGCAGTACTTC.

This clonotype turned up a few times. The chain uses TRBV11-2 and TRBJ2-1; 11 bases map to TRBD2. Germline V gene lookup returns CDR1 SGHAT and CDR2 FQNNGV. The CDR3 covers 14 residues. The trim removed 6 bases at V and 7 bases at J, leaving 5 bases unmatched. The CDR3 here is CASSSSGRRNEQFF. As DNA, the CDR3 is TGTGCCAGCAGTTCTAGCGGGAGGAGGAATGAGCAGTTCTTC. The full variable domain, in which reference TRBV11-2 and TRBJ2-1 provide the parts outside the CDR3, is EAGVAQSPRYKIIEKRQSVAFWCNPISGHATLYWYQQILGQGPKLLIQFQNNGVVDDSQLPKDRFSAERLKGVDSTLKIQPAKLEDSAVYLCASSSSGRRNEQFFGPGTRLTVL.

The V call is TRBV9, the J call TRBJ2-3; 7 nucleotides line up with TRBD2. The J segment lost 5 bases and the V segment lost 0 bases, leaving 12 bases of the junction unmatched. The CDR3 is 17 residues long. CDR1 SGDLS and CDR2 YYNGEE come from the germline V gene. CDR3 sequence reads: CASSVAYLPSGRDTQYF. The DNA for the CDR3 is TGTGCCAGCAGCGTAGCTTATCTTCCTAGCGGAAGAGATACGCAGTATTTT.